The source of this T cell receptor (beta chain) is a study of blood T cells in healthy people across ages. Isolation recovered at least 7 million PBMCs from every sample. Concerning this clonotype itself: Its antigen is still unknown.

A second PCR of roughly 7 to 11 cycles used a sample-barcoded 5' primer and a J-beta primer mix. MiXCR was run by TCRdb on the 5' RACE reads, yielding one entry per CDR3 protein. The sample records under 1,000,000 distinct CDR3 sequences, under 40% being singletons. Study conclusions and caveats: Considered underestimates were the diversity estimates obtained from one million T cells.

Germline values: CDR1 MDHEN, CDR2 SYDVKM. The CDR3 sequence is 12 residues long. The sequence derives from a man aged 18 to 29 in good health. The chain carries TRBV28 and TRBJ2-5; no clear D gene. Gene TRBJ2-7 matches the end of the DNA better, so the J call may be wrong. Sequencing was performed on blood. The CDR3 sequence is CASSPSGREQYF. The CDR3 DNA follows: TGTGCCAGCAGTCCCTCAGGACGCGAGCAGTACTTC.